This TCR beta chain was sequenced in a study of blood T cell repertoires in COVID-19. This CDR3 is built from 14 residues. Trimming cost V 5 bases and J 3 bases, with 10 bases left between them. Looked up from germline, CDR1 is KGHDR and CDR2 is SFDVKD. Adults between about 18 and 89 years of age took part from about two dozen US areas. Membership in each cohort depended on participant-reported clinical history. Recovered Cohort 3 donors showed two negative PCRs, clearance, or symptom resolution. Original processing methods: Amplification of reference gene primers was used by the study to estimate nucleated cell counts. Method: immunoSEQ multiplex PCR; TCRdb's copy keeps in-frame clones and lacks some. That table furnishes V, J and clone size, whereas the DNA furnished D and trimming. The profile shows more than 400,000 clones, 90% of them singletons.

The source material was PBMCs or T cells enriched from blood (not recorded which). The receptor comes from a man aged 18 to 29 who had recovered from COVID-19. The J gene is TRBJ1-5, the V gene TRBV24-1; a possible D gene is TRBD1 (6 bases). CDR3 loop: CATSGTDYNQPQHF. The CDR3 DNA reads as TGTGCCACCAGTGGGACAGACTACAATCAGCCCCAGCATTTT.